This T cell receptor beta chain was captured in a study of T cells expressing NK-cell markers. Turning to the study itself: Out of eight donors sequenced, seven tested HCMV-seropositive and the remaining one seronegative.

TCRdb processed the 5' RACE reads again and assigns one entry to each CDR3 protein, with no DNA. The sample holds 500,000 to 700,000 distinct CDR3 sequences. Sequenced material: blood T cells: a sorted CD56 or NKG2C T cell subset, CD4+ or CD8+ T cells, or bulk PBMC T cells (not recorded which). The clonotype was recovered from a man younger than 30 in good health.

The CDR3: CSARAGTQETQYF. This chain joins TRBV20-1 and TRBJ2-5; TCRdb calls TRBD2, which cannot be checked without DNA. The CDR3 extends over 13 amino acids. The germline gives CDR1 DFQATT, CDR2 SNEGSKA (reference sequence).